These 30 T cell receptor beta chains were sequenced from one sample in a study of T-cell reconstitution after alpha-beta-depleted transplantation in children. The TCRbeta library incorporated unique molecular identifiers. TCRdb independently ran MiXCR on the PCR reads; one entry per CDR3 protein. The sample carries about 980,000 distinct CDR3 sequences, about 26% recorded once. Sequencing was performed on PBMCs, mostly from graft donor cells, taken 360 days after TCRalphabeta/CD19-depleted stem cell transplant. The receptors here all came from a boy in the first two years of life who had a stem cell transplant for SCID, so the T cells may come from the graft donor.

This clonotype came up many times. CDR3 region: CSVSQGGAGAFF. CDR3 bases: TGCAGCGTCTCGCAAGGGGGGGCTGGGGCTTTCTTT. This chain links TRBV29-1 with TRBJ1-1; possible D gene TRBD1, 6 bases. Germline V gene data show CDR1 as SQVTM and CDR2 as ANQGSEA. With 6 bases removed from V and 11 bases from J, the gap between germline ends came to 19 bases. This CDR3 has 12 residues.

The chain carries TRBV7-2 and TRBJ1-6; 9 positions agree with TRBD1. The CDR3 loop spans 15 amino acids. The germline gives CDR1 SGHTA, CDR2 FQGNSA. The junction had 8 bases not matched to a gene; V was cut back by 7 bases and J by 7 bases. In nucleotides, the CDR3 is TGTGCCAGCACGCAAAGGGGACAGGGAAATTCACCCCTCCACTTT. The encoded protein is CASTQRGQGNSPLHF.

This clonotype was seen a few times. The gene calls are TRBV20-1 and TRBJ2-7; D may be TRBD1 (6 bases). The CDR3 consists of 13 residues. Germline CDR1 and CDR2: DFQATT and SNEGSKA (reference sequence). Trimming removed 1 base at V and 4 bases at J, with 11 bases between. The CDR3 reads CSARAGAGYEQYF. The DNA for the CDR3 is TGCAGTGCTAGAGCAGGGGCTGGGTACGAGCAGTACTTC.

The V and J genes are TRBV12-3 or TRBV12-4 and TRBJ2-5; TRBD1 aligns across 9 bases. The CDR3 runs 17 residues. Trimming cost V 7 bases and J 5 bases; bases outside gene matches: 17. The CDR3 nucleotides read TGTGCCAGCACTCCATATCCCGGGACAGGGATTAACGAGACCCAGTACTTC. It specifies CASTPYPGTGINETQYF.

The sample holds a few counts of this clonotype. This chain joins TRBV20-1 and TRBJ2-1; 10 nucleotides align to TRBD2. Germline-derived CDR1 and CDR2 are DFQATT and SNEGSKA (reference sequence). V shed 3 bases, J shed 5 bases, and the junction held 10 bases outside the gene matches. The CDR3 is made up of 16 amino acids. The CDR3 reads CSARVASGGRDNEQFF. In DNA form, the CDR3 reads TGCAGTGCTAGGGTGGCTAGCGGGGGAAGAGACAATGAGCAGTTCTTC.

Only a few counts were recorded for this clonotype. The V call is TRBV20-1, the J call TRBJ2-3, with a tentative D call TRBD1 (6 bases). Germline CDR1 reads DFQATT; CDR2 reads SNEGSKA (reference sequence). The length of the CDR3 is 16 residues. Trimming left V 5 bases short and J 0 bases short, with 18 bases between. The CDR3 region is CSADTGRTGSTDTQYF. The CDR3 DNA reads TGCAGTGCTGATACAGGGAGAACGGGGAGCACAGATACGCAGTATTTT.

This clonotype occurred a few times. The chain recombines TRBV20-1 with TRBJ2-7; TRBD1 matches 9 bases. The CDR3 has 15 amino acids. The ends lost 2 bases at V and 3 bases at J; junction bases unmatched: 8. The germline V gene encodes CDR1 DFQATT and CDR2 SNEGSKA (reference sequence). The CDR3 sequence: CSARILTGGYYEQYF. The CDR3 nucleotides are TGCAGTGCTAGAATTCTCACAGGGGGCTACTACGAGCAGTACTTC.

CDR3 protein: CASSFSPGQGGFIYGYTF. CDR3 nucleotides: TGTGCCAGCAGCTTTTCGCCGGGACAGGGAGGGTTCATCTATGGCTACACCTTC. The chain employs TRBV11-1 and TRBJ1-2; 9 positions match TRBD1. The germline V gene has CDR1 SGHAT and CDR2 FQDESV (reference sequence). Germline trimming cut 3 bases from V and 4 bases from J; bases unmatched to any gene: 15. This CDR3 is 18 amino acids long.

This clonotype was seen more than once but under ten times. The chain links TRBV2 to TRBJ2-2; 9 positions match TRBD1. In germline, CDR1 is SNHLY, CDR2 FYNNEI. The CDR3 is 15 amino acids. V gave up 2 bases and J gave up 4 bases; unmatched junction bases: 2. The CDR3 region has the DNA TGTGCCAGCAGTGAAACGGACAGGGGCACCGGGGAGCTGTTTTTT. Residues: CASSETDRGTGELFF.

V is TRBV10-2 and J is TRBJ2-7, with a weak D call TRBD2 (6 bases). This CDR3 is built from 15 residues. Germline V gene lookup returns CDR1 WSHSY and CDR2 SAAADI. The ends were cut back, 2 bases at V and 4 bases at J, with 15 bases in the middle. This CDR3 is CASSEIRRGRYEQYF. In nucleotides, the CDR3 is TGCGCCAGCAGTGAGATTAGACGGGGGAGATACGAGCAGTACTTC.

This clonotype turned up a few times. V usage is TRBV5-1 and J usage is TRBJ1-4; 7 nucleotides align to TRBD1. Losses at the gene ends were 0 bases for V and 1 base for J; bases not matched to a gene: 3. CDR3 length: 16 residues. Germline V gene sequence: CDR1 SGHRS, CDR2 YFSETQ. Here the CDR3 DNA reads TGCGCCAGCAGCTTGGCGAACAGGGGAACTAATGAAAAACTGTTTTTT. Amino acids: CASSLANRGTNEKLFF. The full variable domain, its missing parts supplied by reference TRBV5-1 and TRBJ1-4, is KAGVTQTPRYLIKTRGQQVTLSCSPISGHRSVSWYQQTPGQGLQFLFEYFSETQRNKGNFPGRFSGRQFSNSRSEMNVSTLELGDSALYLCASSLANRGTNEKLFFGSGTQLSVL.

This chain connects TRBV28 to TRBJ2-1, with a tentative D call TRBD1 (6 bases). The CDR3 covers 14 residues. The V end lost 6 bases, the J end lost 3 bases, and 12 bases lay between the germline ends. Germline V gene sequence: CDR1 MDHEN, CDR2 SYDVKM. For the CDR3, the DNA is TGTGCCAGCAGCCCGGACAGAAACTACAATGAGCAGTTCTTC. It is translated as CASSPDRNYNEQFF.

The V and J genes are TRBV4-1 and TRBJ2-1; D remains ambiguous. The V and J ends lost 1 base and 6 bases respectively, with 4 bases between them. The CDR3 contains 12 residues. Germline V lookup: CDR1 MGHRA, CDR2 YSYEKL. CDR3 bases: TGCGCCAGCAGCCAAGGCCCCAATGAGCAGTTCTTC. This codes for CASSQGPNEQFF.

The rearrangement links TRBV29-1 to TRBJ2-3, with D hard to call. The CDR3 has 10 residues. Germline V gene sequence: CDR1 SQVTM, CDR2 ANQGSEA. V lost 7 bases and J lost 5, with 7 bases in between. The CDR3 nucleotides are TGCAGCGCCGCGATAGATACGCAGTATTTT. Translating gives CSAAIDTQYF.

There are a few counts of this clonotype. The junction shows a germline mismatch at one end, possibly a read error. The chain joins TRBV27 to TRBJ1-1; D might be TRBD1 (6 bases). CDR1 MNHEY and CDR2 SMNVEV come from the germline V gene (reference sequence). This CDR3 contains 16 residues. CDR3 DNA: TGCGCCAGCAGTTTAGGGGGATCGGGCCAGGGCCCTGAAGCTTTCTTT. It specifies CASSLGGSGQGPEAFF.

The J gene is TRBJ1-3, the V gene TRBV10-3, with D unclear. Germline lookup yields CDR1 ENHRY and CDR2 SYGVKD. Trimming left V 2 bases short and J 7 bases short, with 9 bases between. The CDR3 runs to 13 residues. CDR3 bases: TGTGCCATCAGTGAGCGTTTTTGGAACACCATATATTTT. Its translation is CAISERFWNTIYF.

This clonotype was counted between two and nine times. V and J are TRBV29-1 and TRBJ2-4, with D possibly TRBD1 on 6 matching bases. The V end was cut by 5 bases, the J end by 7 bases, with 21 bases between. Looked up from germline, CDR1 is SQVTM and CDR2 is ANQGSEA. The CDR3 extends over 15 amino acids. The CDR3 is CSVRSGFRGMNIQYF. The CDR3 DNA sequence: TGCAGCGTTCGTTCGGGGTTTAGGGGGATGAACATTCAGTACTTC.

This clonotype was observed a few times. V is TRBV9 and J is TRBJ2-2; D gene unclear. Trimming stripped 4 bases from V and 2 bases from J, with 15 bases between. The V gene's germline CDR1 is SGDLS and CDR2 YYNGEE. The CDR3 is 16 amino acids. The CDR3 reads CASSPTSTINTGELFF. CDR3 nucleotide sequence: TGTGCCAGCAGCCCCACCTCCACCATAAACACCGGGGAGCTGTTTTTT.

The rearrangement joins TRBV9 to TRBJ2-7; possibly TRBD1 or TRBD2 for D (5 bases each). Trimming left V 0 bases short and J 2 bases short, with 15 bases between. The CDR3 is 16 residues long. Germline V lookup: CDR1 SGDLS, CDR2 YYNGEE. The CDR3 reads CASSVDVRGSAYEQYF. The CDR3 region has the DNA TGTGCCAGCAGCGTAGACGTCCGGGGCTCAGCCTACGAGCAGTACTTC.

Notes on this clonotype: At one boundary the junction diverges from the germline segment, which might be a read error. The chain uses TRBV28 and TRBJ2-7; D unclear. The CDR3 sequence is 12 residues long. The V gene's germline CDR1 is MDHEN and CDR2 SYDVKM. The CDR3 reads CASSRVTDVYQF. The CDR3 DNA sequence: TGTGCCAGCAGCCGCGTTACGGACGTTTATCAGTTC. Together with reference TRBV28 and TRBJ2-7, the CDR3 gives the full variable domain: DVKVTQSSRYLVKRTGEKVFLECVQDMDHENMFWYRQDPGLGLRLIYFSYDVKMKEKGDIPEGYSVSREKKERFSLILESASTNQTSMYLCASSRVTDVYQFGPGTRLTVT.

There are a few counts of this clonotype. The CDR3 DNA sequence: TGTGCCAGCAGTTTATCAGGGGCCAATTCACCCCTCCACTTT. Encoded protein: CASSLSGANSPLHF. The chain employs TRBV27 and TRBJ1-6, with a possible D match to TRBD1 (5 bases). This CDR3 has 14 amino acids. Per germline, CDR1 MNHEY and CDR2 SMNVEV (reference sequence). The V end was cut by 0 bases, the J end by 7 bases, with 7 bases between.

This clonotype was counted a few times. The chain recombines TRBV6-6 with TRBJ1-2, with no clear D. This CDR3 region has 11 residues. Germline CDR1 is MNHNY and CDR2 is SVGAGI (reference sequence). V lost 10 bases, J lost 5 bases, and 11 bases lay in between. The CDR3, as DNA: TGTGCCACCAAGGACGGATATGGCTACACCTTC. Its translation is CATKDGYGYTF.

This clonotype was found a few times. The chain links TRBV5-6 to TRBJ2-7, with D possibly called TRBD1 or TRBD2 (5 bases each). V shed 0 bases and J shed 3 bases, with 10 bases lying between them. The CDR3 has 14 residues. Germline values: CDR1 SGHDT, CDR2 YYEEEE. The CDR3 region is CASSLVGDGYEQYF. The CDR3 nucleotides read TGTGCCAGCAGCTTGGTAGGGGACGGCTACGAGCAGTACTTC.

Only a few counts were recorded for this clonotype. The chain employs TRBV12-3 or TRBV12-4 and TRBJ2-1; 7 bases fit TRBD2. This CDR3 is built from 15 residues. V shed 7 bases and J 2 bases; nucleotides not matched to a gene: 8. The CDR3 loop reads CASTLGRGPYNEQFF. The CDR3 region has the DNA TGTGCCAGCACCCTGGGGAGGGGCCCCTACAATGAGCAGTTCTTC.

The chain employs TRBV20-1 and TRBJ2-2; D is unclear. The CDR3 spans 12 residues. V was pared by 4 bases and J by 1 base, with 4 bases between. Germline V gene sequence: CDR1 DFQATT, CDR2 SNEGSKA (reference sequence). CDR3 sequence: CSAMWNTGELFF. CDR3 nucleotide sequence: TGCAGTGCTATGTGGAACACCGGGGAGCTGTTTTTT.

J is TRBJ2-7 and V is TRBV29-1; possibly TRBD1 or TRBD2 for D (5 bases each). Germline-derived CDR1 and CDR2 are SQVTM and ANQGSEA. Deletions cut 7 bases from V and 7 bases from J, with 17 bases between. The CDR3 runs 12 residues. The CDR3 nucleotides are TGCAGCGCGGGGCGAAACCTGGGGGAGCAGTACTTC. This sequence encodes CSAGRNLGEQYF.

CDR3 DNA sequence: TGCAGCGTTGATGGGGGGACAGGCATGAACACTGAAGCTTTCTTT. The encoded protein is CSVDGGTGMNTEAFF. The chain uses TRBV29-1 and TRBJ1-1; 8 nucleotides align to TRBD1. CDR1 is SQVTM and CDR2 is ANQGSEA in the germline V gene. V shed 3 bases and J 0 bases; nucleotides not matched to a gene: 6. This CDR3 contains 15 residues.

There are a few counts of this clonotype. The rearrangement uses TRBV20-1 and TRBJ2-5, with 8 bases fitting TRBD2. Per germline, CDR1 DFQATT and CDR2 SNEGSKA (reference sequence). V dropped 0 bases and J dropped 1; count of bases not matched to a gene: 7. The CDR3 runs to 16 residues. CDR3 coding DNA: TGCAGTGCTAGAGACGTGAGCGGGGGACTCCAAGAGACCCAGTACTTC. Its translation: CSARDVSGGLQETQYF.

CDR3 residues: CASSFRGRALNEQFF. As DNA, the CDR3 is TGTGCCAGCAGTTTCAGGGGCAGGGCGCTCAATGAGCAGTTCTTC. This sequence joins TRBV12-3 or TRBV12-4 and TRBJ2-1; D may be TRBD1 (6 bases). The CDR3 extends over 15 amino acids. V lost 3 bases, J lost 6 bases, and 15 bases lay in between.

This chain links TRBV29-1 with TRBJ2-7, with no clear D. Germline assignment: CDR1 SQVTM and CDR2 ANQGSEA. The CDR3 runs to 12 residues. V gave up 4 bases and J gave up 5 bases, with 12 bases separating them. The DNA of the CDR3 is TGCAGCGTTGGGTCCACAGCCGACGAGCAGTACTTC. Its protein product is CSVGSTADEQYF.